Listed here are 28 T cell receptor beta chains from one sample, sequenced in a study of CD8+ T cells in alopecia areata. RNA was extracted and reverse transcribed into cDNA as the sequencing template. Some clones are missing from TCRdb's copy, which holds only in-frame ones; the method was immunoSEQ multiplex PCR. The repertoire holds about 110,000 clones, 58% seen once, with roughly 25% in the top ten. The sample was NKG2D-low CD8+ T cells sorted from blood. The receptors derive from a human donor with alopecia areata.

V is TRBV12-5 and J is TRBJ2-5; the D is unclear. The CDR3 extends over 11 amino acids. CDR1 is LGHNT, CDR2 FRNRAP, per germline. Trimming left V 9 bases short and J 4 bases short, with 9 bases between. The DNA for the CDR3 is TGTGCTAGCCTCAATAGAGAGACCCAGTACTTC. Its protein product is CASLNRETQYF.

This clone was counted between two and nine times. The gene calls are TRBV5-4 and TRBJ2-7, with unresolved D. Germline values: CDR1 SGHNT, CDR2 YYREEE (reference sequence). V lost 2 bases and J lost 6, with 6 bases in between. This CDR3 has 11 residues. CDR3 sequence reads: CASSFGFEQYF. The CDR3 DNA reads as TGTGCCAGCAGCTTTGGCTTCGAGCAGTACTTC. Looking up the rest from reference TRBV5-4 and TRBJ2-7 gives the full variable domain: ETGVTQSPTHLIKTRGQQVTLRCSSQSGHNTVSWYQQALGQGPQFIFQYYREEENGRGNFPPRFSGLQFPNYSSELNVNALELDDSALYLCASSFGFEQYFGPGTRLTVT.

CDR3: CASSLTGGSNQPQHF. The CDR3 coding sequence is TGTGCCAGCAGTCTTACAGGGGGCAGCAATCAGCCCCAGCATTTT. J is TRBJ1-5 and V is TRBV27; 9 bases align to TRBD1. Losses at the gene ends were 5 bases for V and 1 base for J; bases not matched to a gene: 3. CDR3 length equals 15 residues. Germline CDR1 and CDR2: MNHEY and SMNVEV (reference sequence).

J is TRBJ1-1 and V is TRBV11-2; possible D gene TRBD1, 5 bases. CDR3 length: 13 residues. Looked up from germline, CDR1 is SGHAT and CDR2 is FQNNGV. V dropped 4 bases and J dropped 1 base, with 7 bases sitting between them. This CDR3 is CASSWGPNTEAFF. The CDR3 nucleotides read TGTGCCAGCAGCTGGGGCCCGAACACTGAAGCTTTCTTT.

The CDR3 region has the DNA TGTGCCAGCAGCCCTGGGACAAGAGATACGCAGTATTTT. It is translated as CASSPGTRDTQYF. The rearrangement joins TRBV9 to TRBJ2-3; possibly TRBD1 for D (6 bases). Trimming shortened V by 4 bases and J by 5 bases, and 11 bases separated the two germline ends. Germline CDR1 SGDLS, CDR2 YYNGEE. This CDR3 is 13 amino acids long.

The CDR3 nucleotides are TGCGCCAGCAGTCCAGACAGGGAAGAAGCTTTCTTT. This gives the protein CASSPDREEAFF. The chain has TRBV10-1 and TRBJ1-1; 7 bases fit TRBD1. The CDR3 is 12 residues long. V lost 5 bases, J lost 8 bases, and 5 bases stayed unmatched. The V gene's germline CDR1 is WNHNN and CDR2 SYGVQD (reference sequence).

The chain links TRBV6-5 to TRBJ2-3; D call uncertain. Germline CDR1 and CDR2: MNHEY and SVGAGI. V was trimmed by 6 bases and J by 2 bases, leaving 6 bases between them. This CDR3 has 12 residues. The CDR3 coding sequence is TGTGCCAGCAGCTTGAACACAGATACGCAGTATTTT. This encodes CASSLNTDTQYF.

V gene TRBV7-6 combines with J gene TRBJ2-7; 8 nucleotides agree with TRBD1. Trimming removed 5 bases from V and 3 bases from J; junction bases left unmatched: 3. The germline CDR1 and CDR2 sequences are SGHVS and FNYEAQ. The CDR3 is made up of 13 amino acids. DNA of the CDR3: TGTGCCAGCAGCGACGGACAGGGCTACGAGCAGTACTTC. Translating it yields CASSDGQGYEQYF.

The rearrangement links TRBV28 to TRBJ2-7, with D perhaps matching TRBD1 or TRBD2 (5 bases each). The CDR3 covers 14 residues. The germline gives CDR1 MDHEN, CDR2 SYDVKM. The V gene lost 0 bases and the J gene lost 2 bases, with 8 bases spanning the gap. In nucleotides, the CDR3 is TGTGCCAGCAGTTTATGGCAGGGAGCCTACGAGCAGTACTTC. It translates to CASSLWQGAYEQYF.

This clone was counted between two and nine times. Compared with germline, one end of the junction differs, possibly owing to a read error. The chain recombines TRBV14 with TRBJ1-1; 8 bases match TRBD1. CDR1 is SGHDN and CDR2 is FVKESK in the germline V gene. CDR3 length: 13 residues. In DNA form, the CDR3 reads TGTGCCAGCAGCCACGCCGGGACAGGAGGTTCCGTATTT. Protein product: CASSHAGTGGSVF.

Here the CDR3 DNA reads TGTGCCTGGAGTCCGGGACTAGGAAGCTACGAGCAGTACTTC. Residues: CAWSPGLGSYEQYF. This rearrangement joins TRBV30 to TRBJ2-7; TRBD2 agrees at 8 bases. Germline trimming cut 2 bases from V and 3 bases from J; bases unmatched to any gene: 6. Germline V gene sequence: CDR1 GTSNPN, CDR2 SVGIG (reference sequence). The CDR3 contains 14 residues.

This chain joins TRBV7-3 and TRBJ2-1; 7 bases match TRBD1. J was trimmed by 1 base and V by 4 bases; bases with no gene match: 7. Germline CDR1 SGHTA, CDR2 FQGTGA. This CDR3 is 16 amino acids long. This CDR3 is CASSSSGGWSYNEQFF. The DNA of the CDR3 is TGTGCCAGCAGCTCCTCAGGGGGTTGGTCCTACAATGAGCAGTTCTTC. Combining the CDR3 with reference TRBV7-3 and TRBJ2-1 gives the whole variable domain GAGVSQTPSNKVTEKGKYVELRCDPISGHTALYWYRQSLGQGPEFLIYFQGTGAADDSGLPNDRFFAVRPEGSVSTLKIQRTERGDSAVYLCASSSSGGWSYNEQFFGPGTRLTVL.

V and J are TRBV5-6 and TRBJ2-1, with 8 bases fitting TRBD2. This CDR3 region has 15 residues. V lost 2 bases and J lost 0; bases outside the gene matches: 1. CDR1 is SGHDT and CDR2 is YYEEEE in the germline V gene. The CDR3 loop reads CASSLREGSYNEQFF. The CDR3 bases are TGTGCCAGCAGCTTACGGGAGGGCTCCTACAATGAGCAGTTCTTC.

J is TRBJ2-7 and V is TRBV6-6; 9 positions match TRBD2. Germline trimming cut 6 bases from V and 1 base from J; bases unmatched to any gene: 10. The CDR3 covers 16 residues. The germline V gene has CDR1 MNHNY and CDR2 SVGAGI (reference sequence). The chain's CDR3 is CASSERIAGDSYEQYF. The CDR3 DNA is TGTGCCAGCAGCGAGCGAATAGCGGGAGATTCCTACGAGCAGTACTTC.

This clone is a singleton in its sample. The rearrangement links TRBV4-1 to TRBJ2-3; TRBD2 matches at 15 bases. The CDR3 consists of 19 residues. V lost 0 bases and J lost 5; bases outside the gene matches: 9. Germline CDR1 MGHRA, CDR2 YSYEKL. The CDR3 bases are TGCGCCAGCAGCCAAGATGGACTAGCGGGAGGGCTCCGGGGAGATACGCAGTATTTT. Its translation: CASSQDGLAGGLRGDTQYF.

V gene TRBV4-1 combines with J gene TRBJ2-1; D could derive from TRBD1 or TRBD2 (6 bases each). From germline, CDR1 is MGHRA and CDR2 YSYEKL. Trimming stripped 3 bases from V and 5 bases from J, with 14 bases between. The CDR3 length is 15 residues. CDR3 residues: CASSQGGGDNNEQFF. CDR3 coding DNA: TGCGCCAGCAGCCAGGGTGGCGGGGACAACAATGAGCAGTTCTTC.

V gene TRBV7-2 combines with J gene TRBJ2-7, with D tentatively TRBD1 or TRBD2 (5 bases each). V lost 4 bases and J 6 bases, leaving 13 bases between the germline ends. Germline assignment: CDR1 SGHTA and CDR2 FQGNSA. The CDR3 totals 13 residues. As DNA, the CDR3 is TGTGCCAGCAGCTGGGGCAGAGGGTTCGAGCAGTACTTC. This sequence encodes CASSWGRGFEQYF.

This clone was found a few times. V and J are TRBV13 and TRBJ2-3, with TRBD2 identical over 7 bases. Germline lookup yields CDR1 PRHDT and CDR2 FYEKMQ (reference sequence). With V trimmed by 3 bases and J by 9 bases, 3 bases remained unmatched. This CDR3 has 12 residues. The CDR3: CASSLAGDTQYF. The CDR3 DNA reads TGTGCCAGCAGCTTGGCGGGAGACACGCAGTATTTT. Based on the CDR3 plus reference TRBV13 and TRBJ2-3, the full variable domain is AAGVIQSPRHLIKEKRETATLKCYPIPRHDTVYWYQQGPGQDPQFLISFYEKMQSDKGSIPDRFSAQQFSDYHSELNMSSLELGDSALYFCASSLAGDTQYFGPGTRLTVL.

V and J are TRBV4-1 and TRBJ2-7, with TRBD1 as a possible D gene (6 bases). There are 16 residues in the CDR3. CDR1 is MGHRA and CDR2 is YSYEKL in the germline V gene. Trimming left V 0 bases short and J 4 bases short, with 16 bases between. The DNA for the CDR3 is TGCGCCAGCAGCCAAGATGCGGACAGAGGTTTTTACGAGCAGTACTTC. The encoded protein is CASSQDADRGFYEQYF.

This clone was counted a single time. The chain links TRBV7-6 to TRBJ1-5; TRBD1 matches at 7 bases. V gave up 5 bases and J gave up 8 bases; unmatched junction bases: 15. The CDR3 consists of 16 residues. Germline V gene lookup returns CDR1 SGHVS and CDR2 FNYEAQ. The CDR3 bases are TGTGCCAGCAGCCCAGGGGGAGGGGAAAAGTCGGAGCCCCAGCATTTT. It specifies CASSPGGGEKSEPQHF.

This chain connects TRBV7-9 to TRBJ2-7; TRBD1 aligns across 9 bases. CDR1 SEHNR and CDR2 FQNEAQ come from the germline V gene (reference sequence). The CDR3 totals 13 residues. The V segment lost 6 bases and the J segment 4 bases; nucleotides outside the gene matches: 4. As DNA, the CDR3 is TGTGCCAGCAGGCCGGGACAGGGTTACGAGCAGTACTTC. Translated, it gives CASRPGQGYEQYF.

The chain's CDR3 is CASSLAAGVQYF. The CDR3 coding sequence is TGTGCCAGCAGCTTGGCGGCGGGAGTGCAGTACTTC. The chain links TRBV5-6 to TRBJ2-7; 7 nucleotides line up with TRBD2. V gave up 0 bases and J gave up 9 bases; unmatched junction bases: 3. CDR3 length: 12 residues. Per the germline V gene, CDR1 is SGHDT and CDR2 is YYEEEE.

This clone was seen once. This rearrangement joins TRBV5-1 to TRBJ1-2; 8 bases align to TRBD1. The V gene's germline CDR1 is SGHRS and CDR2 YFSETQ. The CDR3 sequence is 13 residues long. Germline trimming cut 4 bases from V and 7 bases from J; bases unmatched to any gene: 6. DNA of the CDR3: TGCGCCAGCAGCGTAGGGACAGGCAGTGGCTACACCTTC. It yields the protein CASSVGTGSGYTF.

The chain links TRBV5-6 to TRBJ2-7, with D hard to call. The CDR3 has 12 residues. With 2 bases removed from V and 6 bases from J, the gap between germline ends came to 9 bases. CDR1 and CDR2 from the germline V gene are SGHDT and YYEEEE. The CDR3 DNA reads TGTGCCAGCAGCTTAGGCGTCGGCGAGCAGTACTTC. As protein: CASSLGVGEQYF. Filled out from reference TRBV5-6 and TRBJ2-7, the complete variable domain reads DAGVTQSPTHLIKTRGQQVTLRCSPKSGHDTVSWYQQALGQGPQFIFQYYEEEERQRGNFPDRFSGHQFPNYSSELNVNALLLGDSALYLCASSLGVGEQYFGPGTRLTVT.

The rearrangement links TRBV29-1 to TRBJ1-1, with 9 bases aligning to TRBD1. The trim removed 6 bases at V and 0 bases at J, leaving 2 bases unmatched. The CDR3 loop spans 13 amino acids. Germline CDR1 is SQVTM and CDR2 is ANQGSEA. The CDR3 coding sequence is TGCAGCGTGACAGGGGGACTGAACACTGAAGCTTTCTTT. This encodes CSVTGGLNTEAFF.

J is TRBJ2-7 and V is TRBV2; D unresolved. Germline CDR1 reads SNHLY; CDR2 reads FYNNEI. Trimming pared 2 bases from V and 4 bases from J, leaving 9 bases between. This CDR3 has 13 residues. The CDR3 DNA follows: TGTGCCAGCAGTGAAATTAGCACGTACGAGCAGTACTTC. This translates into CASSEISTYEQYF.

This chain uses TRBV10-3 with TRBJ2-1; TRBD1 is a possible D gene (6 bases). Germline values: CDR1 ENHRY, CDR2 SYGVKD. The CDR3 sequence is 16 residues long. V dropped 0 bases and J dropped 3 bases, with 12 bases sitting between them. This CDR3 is CAISESMDRVYNEQFF. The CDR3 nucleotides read TGTGCCATCAGTGAGTCAATGGACAGAGTCTACAATGAGCAGTTCTTC.

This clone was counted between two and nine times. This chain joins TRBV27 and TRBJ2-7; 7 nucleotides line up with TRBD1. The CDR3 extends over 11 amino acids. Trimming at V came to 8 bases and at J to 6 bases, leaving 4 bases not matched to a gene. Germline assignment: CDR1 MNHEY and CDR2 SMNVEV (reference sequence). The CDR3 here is CASSTGIEQYF. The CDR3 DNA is TGTGCCAGCTCGACAGGGATCGAGCAGTACTTC.